The source of this TCR beta chain is a study of T cell responses to AZD1222 COVID-19 vaccine. This CDR3 spans 16 amino acids. The trim removed 6 bases at V and 1 base at J, leaving 8 bases unmatched. Germline V gene data show CDR1 as ENHRY and CDR2 as SYGVKD. Measured with immunoSEQ multiplex PCR; TCRdb has only the in-frame clones, and not every one. Of approximately 80,000 clones in the sample, approximately 86% were seen once. The chain links TRBV10-3 to TRBJ2-2; 7 bases map to TRBD2. Sample: peripheral blood, taken on day 0 of AZD1222 vaccination. The clonotype comes from an adult in good health. The CDR3 bases are TGTGCCATCAGCAATACGAGCGGGATGAACACCGGGGAGCTGTTTTTT. Translation gives CAISNTSGMNTGELFF.